This entry lists 6 T cell receptor beta chains sequenced from one sample in a study of CD8+ T cells in alopecia areata. Sequencing relied on a cDNA template that was reverse transcribed from extracted RNA. Repertoires were generated with immunoSEQ multiplex PCR, while TCRdb's copy carries only in-frame clones and drops some. The table includes 110,000 to 150,000 clones, 45% to 60% detected once. As for treatment: oral pan-JAK inhibitor, 5-10 mg twice daily. The sample in question was CD8+ T cells sorted from blood, obtained at week 4, from a patient treated with tofacitinib. The receptors were gathered from a human donor with alopecia areata.

This clone was seen only a few times. The V call is TRBV5-1, the J call TRBJ2-2, with no clear D. Germline V gives CDR1 SGHRS, CDR2 YFSETQ. The germline V and J ends were trimmed by 3 bases and 1 base, with 10 bases remaining between them. The CDR3 spans 15 residues. This CDR3 is CASSWQAGNTGELFF. The CDR3 DNA follows: TGCGCCAGCAGCTGGCAGGCTGGGAACACCGGGGAGCTGTTTTTT. Variable domain in full (rest from reference TRBV5-1 and TRBJ2-2): KAGVTQTPRYLIKTRGQQVTLSCSPISGHRSVSWYQQTPGQGLQFLFEYFSETQRNKGNFPGRFSGRQFSNSRSEMNVSTLELGDSALYLCASSWQAGNTGELFFGEGSRLTVL.

This clone was seen only a few times. The J gene is TRBJ2-5, the V gene TRBV2; no clear D gene. V was shortened by 10 bases and J by 2 bases, with 11 bases between the two germline ends. The CDR3 contains 12 residues. Looked up from germline, CDR1 is SNHLY and CDR2 is FYNNEI. The DNA of the CDR3 is TGTGCCACCCAGGCCACTCAAGAGACCCAGTACTTC. Its protein is CATQATQETQYF.

The chain couples TRBV11-2 to TRBJ2-3, with 9 bases aligning to TRBD2. The germline gives CDR1 SGHAT, CDR2 FQNNGV. V trimming: 1 base; J trimming: 2 bases; junction bases outside the gene matches: 4. The CDR3 sequence is 16 residues long. The DNA for the CDR3 is TGTGCCAGCAGCTTAGGAGCGGGGGGCTTCACAGATACGCAGTATTTT. Residues: CASSLGAGGFTDTQYF. Combining the CDR3 with reference TRBV11-2 and TRBJ2-3 gives the whole variable domain EAGVAQSPRYKIIEKRQSVAFWCNPISGHATLYWYQQILGQGPKLLIQFQNNGVVDDSQLPKDRFSAERLKGVDSTLKIQPAKLEDSAVYLCASSLGAGGFTDTQYFGPGTRLTVL.

The genes are TRBV7-9 and TRBJ2-7; 9 bases align to TRBD1. The junction had 7 bases not matched to a gene; V was cut back by 5 bases and J by 2 bases. The germline gives CDR1 SEHNR, CDR2 FQNEAQ (reference sequence). The CDR3 is 15 amino acids. The CDR3 reads CASSTGDRVAYEQYF. The CDR3 DNA reads TGTGCCAGCAGCACGGGGGACAGGGTGGCCTACGAGCAGTACTTC.

This clone has a single count. The chain combines TRBV25-1 with TRBJ1-1; perhaps TRBD1 as D (6 bases). Trimming took off 1 base at V and 0 bases at J, with 9 bases between the two ends. The CDR3 is made up of 15 amino acids. Germline assignment: CDR1 MGHDK and CDR2 SYGVNS. The chain's CDR3 is CASSEWDTMNTEAFF. The DNA for the CDR3 is TGTGCCAGCAGTGAATGGGACACTATGAACACTGAAGCTTTCTTT.

A few counts support this clone. The rearrangement links TRBV19 to TRBJ2-7; D possibly corresponds to TRBD1 (6 bases). Germline assignment: CDR1 LNHDA and CDR2 SQIVND (reference sequence). V lost 5 bases to trimming and J lost 0 bases, with 8 bases between them. This CDR3 is 13 amino acids long. DNA of the CDR3: TGTGCCAGTAGTTTGGACAGCTCCTACGAGCAGTACTTC. Amino acids: CASSLDSSYEQYF.